The clone carrying this T cell receptor (beta chain) was observed many times. No antigen is known for it. One heparinised draw of blood, averaging approximately 110 mL, came from each donor. This sample was included in a study of beta chain features in type 1 diabetes. Study findings and constraints: In all four CD4+ subsets, TCRB CDR3 length was significantly, moderately reduced in type 1 diabetes. Researchers reported that naive, central memory and Treg TCRB repertoires appeared more similar in patients than in healthy donors. The question left open here concerned HLA type influencing TCRB rearrangement.

Expressed TCRB transcripts were sequenced after all isolated RNA was converted to cDNA. Roughly 3.5 million reads per sample were averaged for naive, central memory and regulatory samples. Profiled with immunoSEQ multiplex PCR; TCRdb holds only in-frame clones, not every one. The sample consists of over 300,000 clones, roughly 8.8% of them appearing once. The trim removed 4 bases at V and 5 bases at J, leaving 7 bases unmatched. Per germline, CDR1 SGHVS and CDR2 FQNEAQ. This CDR3 has 14 residues. This sequence originates from a man aged 25-45 years with type 1 diabetes. Sequencing was carried out using central memory CD4+ T cells from blood. V gene TRBV7-8 combines with J gene TRBJ1-2; 7 nucleotides line up with TRBD1. The CDR3 nucleotides read TGTGCCAGCAGCTCCCGGACAGGAATGTATGGCTACACCTTC. It codes for CASSSRTGMYGYTF.